This T cell receptor (beta chain) came from a study of T cells in Graves' hyperthyroidism and ophthalmopathy. This clonotype occurred many times. Amplified TCR beta CDR3 regions came from RNA transcripts. TCR CDR3 underwent first-round RT-PCR with the HTBI primer set. TCRdb reprocessed the multiplex PCR reads via MiXCR and lists one record per CDR3 protein. The sample has around 250,000 distinct CDR3 sequences, approximately 14% seen once. The CDR3 totals 12 residues. Germline V CDR1 and CDR2: LGHDT, YNNKEL (reference sequence). Deletions cut 0 bases from V and 10 bases from J, with 7 bases between. The chain has TRBV3-1 and TRBJ1-3; D is unclear. Sample: blood. The source is a woman in her 40s with Graves' hyperthyroidism that later progressed to Graves' ophthalmopathy. CDR3 in DNA: TGTGCCAGCAGCCAAGAACGCAGAACCATATATTTT. Protein product: CASSQERRTIYF. Using reference TRBV3-1 and TRBJ1-3 for the parts outside the CDR3, the full variable domain is DTAVSQTPKYLVTQMGNDKSIKCEQNLGHDTMYWYKQDSKKFLKIMFSYNNKELIINETVPNRFSPKSPDKAHLNLHINSLELGDSAVYFCASSQERRTIYFGEGSWLTVV.